This T cell receptor (beta chain) stems from a study of OX40 agonist ivuxolimab in advanced cancers. For the study at large: Dose-escalation patients' cancers were hepatocellular carcinoma, melanoma, renal cell or head and neck cancer. Allowance was made for prior anti-PD-1, anti-PD-L1 or anti-CTLA-4 therapy, and roughly 40% had some. Study-wide results and limits: CD8+ T cells averaged more expanded clones than CD4+.

A word on this clone: Its antigen is not identified.

The table came from immunoSEQ multiplex PCR; TCRdb's copy has only in-frame clones and leaves some out. The table shows 61,000 or so clones, with roughly four fifths occurring only once. Trimming shortened V by 5 bases and J by 12 bases, and 20 bases separated the two germline ends. Germline CDR1 and CDR2: MDHEN and SYDVKM. The CDR3 has 13 residues. V gene TRBV28 combines with J gene TRBJ2-7; D gene unclear. The sequence derives from an adult with an advanced solid tumor such as melanoma, head and neck, liver or kidney cancer. Sample: CD4+ or CD8+ T cells sorted from blood, taken in a trial of the OX40 agonist ivuxolimab. The DNA for the CDR3 is TGTGCCAGCAGTCCCCAAGGACCAACAAGTGGGTACTTC. It is translated as CASSPQGPTSGYF.